Below, 2 T cell receptor beta chains from the same sample are listed, as sequenced in a study of T cells in tuberculosis. Cells were sorted from thawed PBMC rested overnight and stained with GMM-loaded CD1B tetramer, viability dye and anti-CD3. The CD1B tetramers carried C32 glucose monomycolate purified from Rhodococcus equi. Measured with immunoSEQ multiplex PCR; TCRdb has only the in-frame clones, and not every one. The repertoire holds more than 70,000 clones, more than 75% seen once, with around 1.8% in the top ten. Input material: CD1b-GMM tetramer-negative cells sorted from PBMCs. These receptors came from an adult woman with latent tuberculosis.

The rearrangement uses TRBV4-3 and TRBJ2-2; TRBD1 is a possible D gene (6 bases). From germline, CDR1 is LGHNA and CDR2 YSLEER. V was clipped by 0 bases and J by 6 bases, with 8 bases between them. The CDR3 has 14 residues. CDR3 DNA sequence: TGCGCCAGCAGCCAAGAAGGGGGTTCCGGGGAGCTGTTTTTT. It is translated as CASSQEGGSGELFF.

The V call is TRBV5-1, the J call TRBJ1-4, with D perhaps TRBD1 (5 bases). The CDR3 sequence is 14 residues long. Germline-derived CDR1 and CDR2 are SGHRS and YFSETQ. V was trimmed by 2 bases and J by 8 bases, leaving 13 bases between them. CDR3 nucleotide sequence: TGCGCCAGCAGCTTCGGGGGGGGTGGAGAAAAACTGTTTTTT. The encoded protein is CASSFGGGGEKLFF.